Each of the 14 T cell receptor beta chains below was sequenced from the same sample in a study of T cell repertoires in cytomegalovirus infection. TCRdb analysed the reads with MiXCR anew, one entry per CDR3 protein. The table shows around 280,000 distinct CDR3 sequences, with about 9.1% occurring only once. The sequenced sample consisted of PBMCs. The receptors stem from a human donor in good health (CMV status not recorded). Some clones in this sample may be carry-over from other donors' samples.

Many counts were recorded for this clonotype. This chain's CDR3 is CASSQQEDYGYTF. CDR3 bases: TGTGCCAGCAGCCAACAGGAGGACTATGGCTACACCTTC. The chain carries TRBV28 and TRBJ1-2; a possible D gene is TRBD1 (5 bases). The CDR3 is 13 amino acids. V dropped 6 bases and J dropped 3 bases, with 11 bases sitting between them. Germline CDR1 reads MDHEN; CDR2 reads SYDVKM.

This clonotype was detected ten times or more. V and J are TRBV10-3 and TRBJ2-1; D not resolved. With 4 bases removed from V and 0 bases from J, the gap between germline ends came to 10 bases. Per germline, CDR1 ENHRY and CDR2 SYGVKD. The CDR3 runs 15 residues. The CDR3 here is CAISGEDSSYNEQFF. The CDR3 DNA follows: TGTGCCATCAGTGGTGAAGATAGCTCCTACAATGAGCAGTTCTTC.

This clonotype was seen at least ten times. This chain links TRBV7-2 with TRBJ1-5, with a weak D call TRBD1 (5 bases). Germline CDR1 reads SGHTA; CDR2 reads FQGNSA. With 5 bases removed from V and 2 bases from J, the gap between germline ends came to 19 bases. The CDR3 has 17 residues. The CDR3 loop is CASSAGGLRPGNQPQHF. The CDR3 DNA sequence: TGTGCCAGCAGCGCCGGGGGGTTGAGACCGGGCAATCAGCCCCAGCATTTT.

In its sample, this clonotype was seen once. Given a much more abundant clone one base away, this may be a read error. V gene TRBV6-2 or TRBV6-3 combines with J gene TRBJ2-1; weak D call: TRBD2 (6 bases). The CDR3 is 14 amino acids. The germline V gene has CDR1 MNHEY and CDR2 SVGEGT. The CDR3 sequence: CACRPQFLEGEQFF. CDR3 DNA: TGTGCCTGCAGGCCTCAGTTTCTGGAGGGTGAGCAGTTCTTC.

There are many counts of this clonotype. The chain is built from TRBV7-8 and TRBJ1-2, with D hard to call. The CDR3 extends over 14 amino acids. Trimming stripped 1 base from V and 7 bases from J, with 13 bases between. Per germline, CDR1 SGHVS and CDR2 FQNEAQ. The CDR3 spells CASSLGSGLGGYTF. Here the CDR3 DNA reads TGTGCCAGCAGCTTAGGCAGTGGCCTCGGTGGCTACACCTTC. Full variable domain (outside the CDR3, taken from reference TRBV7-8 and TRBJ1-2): GAGVSQSPRYKVAKRGQDVALRCDPISGHVSLFWYQQALGQGPEFLTYFQNEAQLDKSGLPSDRFFAERPEGSVSTLKIQRTQQEDSAVYLCASSLGSGLGGYTFGSGTRLTVV.

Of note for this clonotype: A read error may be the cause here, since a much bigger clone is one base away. This CDR3 is CSARDPPSSGNTIYF. The DNA for the CDR3 is TGCAGTGCTAGAGATCCCCCTAGCTCTGGAAACACCATATATTTT. This rearrangement joins TRBV20-1 to TRBJ1-3; no definite D call. This CDR3 has 15 residues. The germline V gene encodes CDR1 DFQATT and CDR2 SNEGSKA (reference sequence). V was pared by 0 bases and J by 0 bases, with 9 bases between.

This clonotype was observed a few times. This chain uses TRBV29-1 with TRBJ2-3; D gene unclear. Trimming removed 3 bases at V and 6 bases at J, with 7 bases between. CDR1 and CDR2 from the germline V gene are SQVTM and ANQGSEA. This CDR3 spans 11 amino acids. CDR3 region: CSVDGSDTQYF. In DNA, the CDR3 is TGCAGCGTTGACGGTTCGGATACGCAGTATTTT.

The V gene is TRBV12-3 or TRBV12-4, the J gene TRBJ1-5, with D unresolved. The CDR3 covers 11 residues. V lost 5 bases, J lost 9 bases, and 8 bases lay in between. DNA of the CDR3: TGTGCCAGCAGTGATCCATGGCCCCAGCATTTT. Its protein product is CASSDPWPQHF.

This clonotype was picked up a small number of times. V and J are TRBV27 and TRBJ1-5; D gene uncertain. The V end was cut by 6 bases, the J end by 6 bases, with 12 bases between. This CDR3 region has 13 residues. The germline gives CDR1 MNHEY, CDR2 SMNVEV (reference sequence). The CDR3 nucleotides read TGTGCCAGCAGCTCCTCCTCGGGTCAGCCCCAGCATTTT. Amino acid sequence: CASSSSSGQPQHF.

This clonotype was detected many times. The CDR3 reads CSAGDKNQPQHF. The CDR3 coding sequence is TGCAGCGCAGGGGACAAGAATCAGCCCCAGCATTTT. The chain carries TRBV29-1 and TRBJ1-5, with a tentative D call TRBD1 (6 bases). The V gene's germline CDR1 is SQVTM and CDR2 ANQGSEA. Trimming took off 7 bases at V and 4 bases at J, with 11 bases between the two ends. The CDR3 runs to 12 residues.

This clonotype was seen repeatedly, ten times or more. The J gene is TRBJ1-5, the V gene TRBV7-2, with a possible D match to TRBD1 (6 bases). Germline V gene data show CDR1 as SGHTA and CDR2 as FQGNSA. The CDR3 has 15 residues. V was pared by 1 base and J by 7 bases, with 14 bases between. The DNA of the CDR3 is TGTGCCAGCAGCTTAGGGCAGGGGTTGGCGCAGCCCCAGCATTTT. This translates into CASSLGQGLAQPQHF.

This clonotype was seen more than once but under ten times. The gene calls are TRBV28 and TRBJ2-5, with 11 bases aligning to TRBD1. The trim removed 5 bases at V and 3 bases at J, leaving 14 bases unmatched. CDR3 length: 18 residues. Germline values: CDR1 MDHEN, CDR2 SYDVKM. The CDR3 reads CASSRDRGSPAREETQYF. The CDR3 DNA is TGTGCCAGCAGTCGGGACAGGGGGAGCCCAGCCAGGGAAGAGACCCAGTACTTC. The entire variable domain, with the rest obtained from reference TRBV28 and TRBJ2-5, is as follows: DVKVTQSSRYLVKRTGEKVFLECVQDMDHENMFWYRQDPGLGLRLIYFSYDVKMKEKGDIPEGYSVSREKKERFSLILESASTNQTSMYLCASSRDRGSPAREETQYFGPGTRLLVL.

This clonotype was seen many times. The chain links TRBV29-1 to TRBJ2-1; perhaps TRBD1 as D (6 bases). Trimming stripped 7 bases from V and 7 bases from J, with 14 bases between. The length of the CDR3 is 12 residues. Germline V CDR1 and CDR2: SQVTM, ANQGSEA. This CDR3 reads CSALRGENEQFF. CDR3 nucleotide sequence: TGCAGCGCCCTCAGGGGTGAAAATGAGCAGTTCTTC.

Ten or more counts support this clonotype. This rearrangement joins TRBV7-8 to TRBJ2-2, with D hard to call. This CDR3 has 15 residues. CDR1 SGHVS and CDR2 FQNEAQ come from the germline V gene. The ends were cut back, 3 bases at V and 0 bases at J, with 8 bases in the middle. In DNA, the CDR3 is TGTGCCAGCAGCTTTGGCAGCCCGAACACCGGGGAGCTGTTTTTT. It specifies CASSFGSPNTGELFF. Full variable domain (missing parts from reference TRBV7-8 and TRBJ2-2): GAGVSQSPRYKVAKRGQDVALRCDPISGHVSLFWYQQALGQGPEFLTYFQNEAQLDKSGLPSDRFFAERPEGSVSTLKIQRTQQEDSAVYLCASSFGSPNTGELFFGEGSRLTVL.